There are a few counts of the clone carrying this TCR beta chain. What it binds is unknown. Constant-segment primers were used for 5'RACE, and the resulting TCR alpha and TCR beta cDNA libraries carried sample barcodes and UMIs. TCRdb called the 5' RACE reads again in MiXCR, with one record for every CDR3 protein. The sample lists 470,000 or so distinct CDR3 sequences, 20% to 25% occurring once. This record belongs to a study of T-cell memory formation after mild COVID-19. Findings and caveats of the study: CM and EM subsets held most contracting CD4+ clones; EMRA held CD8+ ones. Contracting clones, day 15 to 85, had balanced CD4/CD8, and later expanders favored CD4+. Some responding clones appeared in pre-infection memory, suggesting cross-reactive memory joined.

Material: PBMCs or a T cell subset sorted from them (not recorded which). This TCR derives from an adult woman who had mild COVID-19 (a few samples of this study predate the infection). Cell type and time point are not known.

In nucleotides, the CDR3 is TGTGCCAGCAGCCCGGACACGGGACAGGGGGCAGCTAATGAAAAACTGTTTTTT. Translated, it gives CASSPDTGQGAANEKLFF. V is TRBV11-3 and J is TRBJ1-4; 12 bases are a match to TRBD1. V lost 5 bases to trimming and J lost 3 bases; unmatched junction nucleotides: 10. This CDR3 region has 18 residues. Germline V gene sequence: CDR1 SGHNT, CDR2 YENEEA.